What follows are 18 T cell receptor beta chains derived from one specimen sequenced in a study of blood T cell repertoires in COVID-19. TCRdb keeps only in-frame clones here, not all; method: immunoSEQ multiplex PCR. The sample carries about 250,000 clones, roughly 85% recorded once. The sequencing sample was made of PBMCs or T cells enriched from blood (not recorded which). The source of these receptors is a woman aged 45-65 years with acute COVID-19.

The genes are TRBV28 and TRBJ2-1, with 11 nucleotides matching TRBD2. Germline lookup yields CDR1 MDHEN and CDR2 SYDVKM. This CDR3 spans 17 amino acids. After removal of 5 bases from V and 7 bases from J, the junction contained 13 bases not matched to a gene. The CDR3 DNA reads TGTGCCAGCAGTCCCCCGGGGGTAGCGGGGGGGCGGAATGAGCAGTTCTTC. Translating gives CASSPPGVAGGRNEQFF.

The chain employs TRBV7-9 and TRBJ2-3; TRBD2 agrees at 7 bases. The length of the CDR3 is 13 residues. The V segment lost 7 bases and the J segment 0 bases; nucleotides outside the gene matches: 1. The V gene's germline CDR1 is SEHNR and CDR2 FQNEAQ (reference sequence). CDR3 residues: CASTGGSTDTQYF. CDR3 sequence (DNA): TGTGCCAGCACCGGGGGGAGCACAGATACGCAGTATTTT. The full variable domain, its missing parts supplied by reference TRBV7-9 and TRBJ2-3, is DTGVSQNPRHKITKRGQNVTFRCDPISEHNRLYWYRQTLGQGPEFLTYFQNEAQLEKSRLLSDRFSAERPKGSFSTLEIQRTEQGDSAMYLCASTGGSTDTQYFGPGTRLTVL.

The rearrangement uses TRBV3-1 (or the pseudogene TRBV3-2) and TRBJ1-3; D unclear. Germline lookup yields CDR1 LGHDT and CDR2 YNNKEL (reference sequence). V shed 5 bases and J shed 0 bases, with 11 bases lying between them. The CDR3 extends over 15 amino acids. CDR3 nucleotide sequence: TGTGCCAGCAGCTCCGGGGATGGCTCTGGAAACACCATATATTTT. Residues: CASSSGDGSGNTIYF.

The rearrangement links TRBV7-9 to TRBJ2-2; 7 bases agree with TRBD2. Trimming removed 7 bases from V and 7 bases from J; junction bases left unmatched: 3. The V gene's germline CDR1 is SEHNR and CDR2 FQNEAQ (reference sequence). CDR3 size: 12 residues. CDR3 region: CASTREDGELFF. CDR3 DNA sequence: TGTGCCAGCACCCGGGAGGACGGGGAGCTGTTTTTT.

The chain couples TRBV7-2 to TRBJ2-5; 11 bases are a match to TRBD1. V shed 0 bases and J 5 bases; nucleotides not matched to a gene: 2. Germline V gene data show CDR1 as SGHTA and CDR2 as FQGNSA. The CDR3 runs to 15 residues. CDR3 nucleotides: TGTGCCAGCAGCTTAGCGGACAGGGGGCAGGAGACCCAGTACTTC. It specifies CASSLADRGQETQYF.

The V and J genes are TRBV5-1 and TRBJ1-3; no clear D. The germline CDR1 and CDR2 sequences are SGHRS and YFSETQ. Trimming took 4 bases from V and 3 from J, leaving 11 bases between them. This CDR3 has 14 amino acids. Written as DNA, the CDR3 is TGCGCCAGCAGCCCCGGAGCTTATGGAAACACCATATATTTT. It codes for CASSPGAYGNTIYF.

This clone was found once. The gene calls are TRBV13 and TRBJ1-2, with unresolved D. Germline CDR1 PRHDT, CDR2 FYEKMQ (reference sequence). Trimming took 5 bases from V and 7 from J, leaving 11 bases between them. The CDR3 is 12 residues long. The CDR3 sequence is CASSRTKGGYTF. The CDR3 coding sequence is TGTGCCAGCAGCCGAACTAAAGGTGGCTACACCTTC.

The gene calls are TRBV25-1 and TRBJ1-2; possible D gene TRBD1, 5 bases. Looked up from germline, CDR1 is MGHDK and CDR2 is SYGVNS. Trimming removed 5 bases at V and 5 bases at J, with 9 bases between. The CDR3 extends over 12 amino acids. CDR3 in DNA: TGTGCCAGCAGTCAGGGCATATATGGCTACACCTTC. Protein sequence: CASSQGIYGYTF.

The rearrangement uses TRBV2 and TRBJ2-3, with 11 nucleotides matching TRBD2. V lost 6 bases and J lost 3; bases outside the gene matches: 5. Germline CDR1 and CDR2: SNHLY and FYNNEI. The CDR3 is 15 residues long. The CDR3 region has the DNA TGTGCCAGCAGCGCAACTAGCGGGGGAACAGATACGCAGTATTTT. This translates into CASSATSGGTDTQYF.

The rearrangement joins TRBV15 to TRBJ2-3; 11 nucleotides agree with TRBD1. The CDR3 runs to 14 residues. Germline V gives CDR1 LNHNV, CDR2 YYDKDF (reference sequence). Losses at the gene ends were 7 bases for V and 4 bases for J; bases not matched to a gene: 4. This chain's CDR3 is CATTTGQGADTQYF. The CDR3 DNA is TGTGCCACCACTACGGGACAGGGGGCAGATACGCAGTATTTT.

This clone has a handful of counts. The chain is built from TRBV7-2 and TRBJ1-2; D might be TRBD1 (5 bases). Trimming shortened V by 7 bases and J by 7 bases, and 22 bases separated the two germline ends. The CDR3 is made up of 15 amino acids. The germline gives CDR1 SGHTA, CDR2 FQGNSA. CDR3 loop: CASTPQGGPLGGYTF. The CDR3 coding sequence is TGTGCCAGCACCCCCCAGGGCGGTCCGCTGGGTGGCTACACCTTC.

The chain employs TRBV5-1 and TRBJ1-2, with TRBD1 as a possible D gene (6 bases). The CDR3 covers 14 residues. The germline V gene encodes CDR1 SGHRS and CDR2 YFSETQ. V dropped 4 bases and J dropped 4 bases, with 14 bases sitting between them. The CDR3 DNA is TGCGCCAGCAGCGGAAGGACAGATACCTATGGCTACACCTTC. It codes for CASSGRTDTYGYTF.

This clone was detected a few times. The V call is TRBV29-1, the J call TRBJ1-2; a weak D match, TRBD1 (6 bases). V dropped 3 bases and J dropped 5 bases, with 10 bases sitting between them. The CDR3 has 12 residues. Germline CDR1 is SQVTM and CDR2 is ANQGSEA. CDR3: CSVEGQGYGYTF. Here the CDR3 DNA reads TGCAGCGTTGAGGGGCAGGGGTATGGCTACACCTTC.

The V gene is TRBV13, the J gene TRBJ1-1, with a possible D match to TRBD1 (5 bases). The CDR3 is 13 residues long. Trimming removed 5 bases at V and 7 bases at J, with 14 bases between. Per germline, CDR1 PRHDT and CDR2 FYEKMQ (reference sequence). The CDR3 DNA sequence: TGTGCCAGCAGCCAATCTCGAAGGGGTGAAGCTTTCTTT. It yields the protein CASSQSRRGEAFF.

This chain uses TRBV6-2 or TRBV6-3 with TRBJ1-1, with D possibly being TRBD1 (5 bases). Germline V CDR1 and CDR2: MNHEY, SVGEGT. V shed 4 bases and J shed 3 bases, with 18 bases lying between them. The CDR3 runs to 16 residues. Here the CDR3 reads CASSSTLGRGDTEAFF. In nucleotides, the CDR3 is TGTGCCAGCAGTTCCACCCTCGGGAGGGGAGACACTGAAGCTTTCTTT.

The rearrangement joins TRBV19 to TRBJ1-2, with D possibly matching TRBD1 (6 bases). The CDR3 loop spans 15 amino acids. Germline V gene sequence: CDR1 LNHDA, CDR2 SQIVND (reference sequence). V dropped 6 bases and J dropped 0 bases, with 14 bases sitting between them. CDR3 loop: CASRARTDANYGYTF. DNA for the CDR3: TGTGCCAGTAGAGCCCGGACAGATGCTAACTATGGCTACACCTTC.

This clone came up a few times. This chain connects TRBV13 to TRBJ1-3; 9 bases match TRBD1. Germline values: CDR1 PRHDT, CDR2 FYEKMQ (reference sequence). V dropped 5 bases and J dropped 8; count of bases not matched to a gene: 4. The CDR3 is 13 residues long. Here the CDR3 reads CASSPQGADTIYF. The CDR3 bases are TGTGCCAGCAGCCCACAGGGGGCAGACACCATATATTTT. Full variable domain (missing parts from reference TRBV13 and TRBJ1-3): AAGVIQSPRHLIKEKRETATLKCYPIPRHDTVYWYQQGPGQDPQFLISFYEKMQSDKGSIPDRFSAQQFSDYHSELNMSSLELGDSALYFCASSPQGADTIYFGEGSWLTVV.

The chain employs TRBV5-1 and TRBJ2-3; D unresolved. Germline CDR1 is SGHRS and CDR2 is YFSETQ. V dropped 3 bases and J dropped 0 bases, with 14 bases sitting between them. The CDR3 loop spans 16 amino acids. The CDR3 DNA is TGCGCCAGCAGCTATGACTCTCTGTCTAGCACAGATACGCAGTATTTT. Residues: CASSYDSLSSTDTQYF.